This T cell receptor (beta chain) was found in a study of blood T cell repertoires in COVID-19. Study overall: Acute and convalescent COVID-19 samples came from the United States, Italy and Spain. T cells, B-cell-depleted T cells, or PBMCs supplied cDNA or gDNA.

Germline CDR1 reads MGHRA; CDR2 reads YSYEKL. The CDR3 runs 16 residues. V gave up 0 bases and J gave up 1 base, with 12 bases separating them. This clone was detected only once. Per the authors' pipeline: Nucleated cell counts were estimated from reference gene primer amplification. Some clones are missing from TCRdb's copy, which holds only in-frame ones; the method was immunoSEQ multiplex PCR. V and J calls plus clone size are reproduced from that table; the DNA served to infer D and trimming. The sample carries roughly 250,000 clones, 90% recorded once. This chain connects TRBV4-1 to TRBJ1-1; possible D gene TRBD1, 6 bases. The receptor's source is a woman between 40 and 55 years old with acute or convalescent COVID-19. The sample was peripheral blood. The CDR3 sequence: CASSQERGLRNTEAFF. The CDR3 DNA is TGCGCCAGCAGCCAAGAGAGGGGGTTGCGGAACACTGAAGCTTTCTTT.